These 24 T cell receptor beta chains were all obtained from the same sample, sequenced in a study of T cell changes during pregnancy in multiple sclerosis. Assay: immunoSEQ multiplex PCR; the TCRdb copy retains only in-frame clones and omits some. Found here are about 75,000 clones, around 94% of them singletons; the top ten hold less than 0.15%. The sequencing used CD4+ T cells from peripheral blood mononuclear cells, collected after pregnancy. The source is a female donor with multiple sclerosis, enrolled in a pregnancy study.

Only a few counts were recorded for this clone. The J gene is TRBJ2-2, the V gene TRBV28; D unresolved. This CDR3 region has 14 residues. Germline-derived CDR1 and CDR2 are MDHEN and SYDVKM. Trimming pared 3 bases from V and 4 bases from J, leaving 9 bases between. CDR3: CASSFVGSTGELFF. The CDR3 DNA sequence: TGTGCCAGCAGTTTTGTCGGTTCCACCGGGGAGCTGTTTTTT.

Here the CDR3 reads CASSFSTSVSYNEQFF. DNA of the CDR3: TGTGCCAGCAGTTTCTCCACTAGCGTATCCTACAATGAGCAGTTCTTC. The chain recombines TRBV27 with TRBJ2-1, with 7 positions matching TRBD2. This CDR3 has 16 amino acids. The junction had 6 bases not matched to a gene; V was cut back by 3 bases and J by 1 base. In germline, CDR1 is MNHEY, CDR2 SMNVEV (reference sequence).

The V and J genes are TRBV5-1 and TRBJ1-2; D possibly corresponds to TRBD1 (6 bases). The CDR3 length is 16 residues. Germline V lookup: CDR1 SGHRS, CDR2 YFSETQ. Trimming left V 1 base short and J 7 bases short, with 20 bases between. The CDR3 sequence: CASSLTPTGGGVGYTF. The CDR3 coding sequence is TGCGCCAGCAGCTTGACCCCTACTGGAGGGGGGGTTGGCTACACCTTC.

The chain joins TRBV15 to TRBJ2-7; 10 bases are a match to TRBD1. The CDR3 is 13 amino acids. V trimming: 6 bases; J trimming: 6 bases; junction bases outside the gene matches: 5. Germline CDR1 is LNHNV and CDR2 is YYDKDF (reference sequence). CDR3 residues: CATSIGQGGEQYF. The DNA for the CDR3 is TGTGCCACCAGTATAGGACAGGGGGGCGAGCAGTACTTC.

The CDR3, as DNA: TGTGCCAGCAGCTTAGGACCAGCGACGCAATACGAGCAGTACTTC. Translating it yields CASSLGPATQYEQYF. This chain joins TRBV7-2 and TRBJ2-7, with no clear D. CDR1 and CDR2 (germline): SGHTA, FQGNSA. Trimming removed 1 base at V and 4 bases at J, with 14 bases between. The CDR3 length is 15 residues.

V and J are TRBV4-2 and TRBJ2-7, with D maybe TRBD2 (5 bases). Looked up from germline, CDR1 is LGHNA and CDR2 is YNFKEQ. CDR3 length equals 16 residues. V shed 0 bases and J shed 6 bases, with 18 bases lying between them. The CDR3 nucleotides are TGTGCCAGCAGCCAAGACGGTGGGCGGGTCCGGGGCGAGCAGTACTTC. Translating gives CASSQDGGRVRGEQYF.

CDR3 loop: CSAGQGEFYEQYF. In nucleotides, the CDR3 is TGCAGCGCCGGACAGGGTGAATTCTACGAGCAGTACTTC. The genes are TRBV29-1 and TRBJ2-7; 8 nucleotides align to TRBD1. Germline assignment: CDR1 SQVTM and CDR2 ANQGSEA. The CDR3 runs to 13 residues. V trimming: 7 bases; J trimming: 3 bases; junction bases outside the gene matches: 8.

This clone showed up just a few times. V usage is TRBV7-8 and J usage is TRBJ2-4, with D tentatively TRBD1 (6 bases). V lost 1 base and J lost 0, with 10 bases in between. The CDR3 runs to 16 residues. In germline, CDR1 is SGHVS, CDR2 FQNEAQ. Here the CDR3 DNA reads TGTGCCAGCAGCTTAGAACAGGGTGCAGCCAAAAACATTCAGTACTTC. Amino acids: CASSLEQGAAKNIQYF.

V usage is TRBV4-2 and J usage is TRBJ2-7, with 11 positions matching TRBD1. The CDR3 is 15 amino acids. The germline gives CDR1 LGHNA, CDR2 YNFKEQ. Germline trimming cut 2 bases from V and 4 bases from J; bases unmatched to any gene: 4. The CDR3 DNA reads TGTGCCAGCAGCCAACCGGGACAGGGGGATTACGAGCAGTACTTC. It specifies CASSQPGQGDYEQYF.

The chain is built from TRBV18 and TRBJ2-1, with 12 nucleotides matching TRBD2. Germline V gives CDR1 KGHSH, CDR2 LQKENI. The ends lost 4 bases at V and 2 bases at J; junction bases unmatched: 6. The CDR3 is 17 residues long. The CDR3 coding sequence is TGTGCCAGCTCACTAAGACTAGCGGGAGAAACCTACAATGAGCAGTTCTTC. Residues: CASSLRLAGETYNEQFF.

V is TRBV27 and J is TRBJ2-5, with 15 nucleotides matching TRBD2. V lost 4 bases to trimming and J lost 1 base; unmatched junction nucleotides: 4. Germline CDR1 reads MNHEY; CDR2 reads SMNVEV (reference sequence). The CDR3 length is 17 residues. Written as DNA, the CDR3 is TGTGCCAGCAGTTCCGGACTAGCGGGAGGGCTCCAAGAGACCCAGTACTTC. Translated: CASSSGLAGGLQETQYF.

This chain joins TRBV28 and TRBJ1-1; D unresolved. The CDR3 extends over 12 amino acids. From germline, CDR1 is MDHEN and CDR2 SYDVKM. The germline V and J ends were trimmed by 2 bases and 8 bases, with 9 bases remaining between them. CDR3 sequence reads: CASSLRRLEAFF. DNA for the CDR3: TGTGCCAGCAGTTTACGTAGACTAGAAGCTTTCTTT.

The gene calls are TRBV9 and TRBJ1-2; 10 bases map to TRBD1. The V segment lost 0 bases and the J segment 4 bases; nucleotides outside the gene matches: 3. This CDR3 is 15 amino acids long. CDR1 is SGDLS, CDR2 YYNGEE, per germline. CDR3 DNA sequence: TGTGCCAGCAGCGTAGGCGGGACAGGGGTCTATGGCTACACCTTC. Translation: CASSVGGTGVYGYTF.

The count of this clone is one. The rearrangement joins TRBV25-1 to TRBJ2-7; D is perhaps TRBD2 (6 bases). CDR3 length: 14 residues. CDR1 MGHDK and CDR2 SYGVNS come from the germline V gene. Between the trimmed V and J ends, which lost 5 bases and 2 bases, there was a span of 13 bases. The CDR3 loop is CASSFSGLPYEQYF. The DNA for the CDR3 is TGTGCCAGCAGTTTCTCGGGACTCCCCTACGAGCAGTACTTC.

The V call is TRBV14, the J call TRBJ2-1, with D possibly matching TRBD2 (6 bases). The length of the CDR3 is 15 residues. Germline V gene sequence: CDR1 SGHDN, CDR2 FVKESK. V lost 2 bases and J lost 6, with 14 bases in between. The CDR3 DNA reads as TGTGCCAGCAGCCAAAGAAGAACCGGGGGCAATGAGCAGTTCTTC. Encoded protein: CASSQRRTGGNEQFF.

The chain couples TRBV6-1 to TRBJ2-4; D is undetermined. The germline V and J ends were trimmed by 2 bases and 3 bases, with 11 bases remaining between them. The CDR3 spans 15 residues. Germline V CDR1 and CDR2: MNHNS, SASEGT. In DNA form, the CDR3 reads TGTGCCAGCAGTGAACCCGGGTTCGGCAAAAACATTCAGTACTTC. It encodes CASSEPGFGKNIQYF.

The chain has TRBV5-4 and TRBJ2-5, with 12 bases fitting TRBD1. The CDR3 totals 14 residues. Unmatched junction bases numbered 2, after V lost 3 bases and J lost 5 bases. Germline V CDR1 and CDR2: SGHNT, YYREEE (reference sequence). The CDR3 sequence is CASSWDRGQETQYF. CDR3 nucleotides: TGTGCCAGCAGCTGGGACAGGGGGCAGGAGACCCAGTACTTC.

This clone was picked up one time. The gene calls are TRBV6-1 and TRBJ2-3; 7 bases are a match to TRBD1. V gave up 6 bases and J gave up 2 bases; unmatched junction bases: 8. Germline CDR1 and CDR2: MNHNS and SASEGT. The CDR3 contains 15 residues. For the CDR3, the DNA is TGTGCCAGCAGCCTCCGACAGGGTTCCACAGATACGCAGTATTTT. Its protein product is CASSLRQGSTDTQYF.

The V gene is TRBV19, the J gene TRBJ2-7; perhaps TRBD1 as D (6 bases). Trimming stripped 2 bases from V and 0 bases from J, with 11 bases between. This CDR3 has 15 amino acids. Germline V gene lookup returns CDR1 LNHDA and CDR2 SQIVND (reference sequence). CDR3 bases: TGTGCCAGTAGTATATCCAGGGGAGCCTCCTACGAGCAGTACTTC. It yields the protein CASSISRGASYEQYF.

The V call is TRBV27, the J call TRBJ1-4; D might be TRBD1 (5 bases). V lost 5 bases and J lost 6, with 13 bases in between. From germline, CDR1 is MNHEY and CDR2 SMNVEV (reference sequence). CDR3 length: 14 residues. The CDR3 nucleotides read TGTGCCAGCAGTCCGCAAGGGACTCATGAAAAACTGTTTTTT. It is translated as CASSPQGTHEKLFF.

This clone was seen only once. As DNA, the CDR3 is TGTGCCAGCAGCGTAGCGGTGCCTGGGACTAGCAATGAGCAGTTCTTC. This encodes CASSVAVPGTSNEQFF. This sequence joins TRBV9 and TRBJ2-1, with 8 positions matching TRBD2. The ends lost 0 bases at V and 6 bases at J; junction bases unmatched: 8. Germline CDR1 reads SGDLS; CDR2 reads YYNGEE. This CDR3 contains 16 residues.

The chain couples TRBV10-3 to TRBJ2-1; 8 nucleotides line up with TRBD2. Germline lookup yields CDR1 ENHRY and CDR2 SYGVKD. The CDR3 sequence is 17 residues long. V shed 3 bases, J shed 10 bases, and the junction held 17 bases outside the gene matches. The CDR3: CAISDFSGAGVVREQFF. The CDR3 coding sequence is TGTGCCATCAGTGACTTCTCAGGAGCGGGAGTGGTCCGGGAGCAGTTCTTC.

This chain links TRBV6-6 with TRBJ1-2, with 8 bases matching TRBD1. V was clipped by 6 bases and J by 5 bases; unmatched bases: 11. The CDR3 loop spans 15 amino acids. CDR1 MNHNY and CDR2 SVGAGI come from the germline V gene (reference sequence). CDR3 sequence: CASRTTGDRVYGYTF. The CDR3, as DNA: TGTGCCAGCAGGACGACAGGGGATAGGGTTTATGGCTACACCTTC.

This chain connects TRBV28 to TRBJ2-7; D remains ambiguous. Trimming left V 10 bases short and J 6 bases short, with 10 bases between. Germline loops: CDR1 MDHEN, CDR2 SYDVKM. The CDR3 length is 10 residues. The CDR3 loop is CATLAAEQYF. The CDR3, as DNA: TGTGCCACCCTGGCGGCCGAGCAGTACTTC.